This record covers a single TCR beta chain. Sample-barcoded 5' priming and a J-beta primer mix drove a second PCR of about 7 to 12 cycles. TCRdb re-called the 5' RACE reads through MiXCR, storing one row per CDR3 protein. The sample contains about 620,000 distinct CDR3 sequences, roughly half of which appear only once. This sample is drawn from a study of blood T cells in healthy people across ages. The germline V gene has CDR1 DFQATT and CDR2 SNEGSKA (reference sequence). The length of the CDR3 is 14 residues. V was clipped by 6 bases and J by 2 bases; unmatched bases: 6. The donors, all healthy, were Caucasians living in Russia, aged roughly 6 to 90.

Specimen: blood. This TCR was sampled from a woman over 75 in good health. The chain links TRBV20-1 to TRBJ2-2, with TRBD1 matching 7 bases. CDR3 sequence: CSATRQGNTGELFF. CDR3 DNA sequence: TGCAGTGCAACAAGACAGGGTAACACCGGGGAGCTGTTTTTT.